This section outlines one TCR beta chain sequence together with its context. Its antigen is undetermined. Indicated time point: baseline pretreatment blood. Noted treatment: 15 Gy SBRT to primary tumor, nephrectomy 4 weeks later. Blood was sampled at baseline, 2 weeks and 4 weeks after SBRT. The sample originates from a study of radiation and T cells in renal cell carcinoma. For the study at large: Nephrectomy followed 15 Gy stereotactic body radiation by 4 weeks. Study-wide points: Baseline intratumoral clonotype presence is unknown without pretreatment biopsies.

The CDR3 totals 15 residues. Germline V gene sequence: CDR1 SGHDT, CDR2 YYEEEE. Trimming left V 2 bases short and J 0 bases short, with 11 bases between. Sequencing used immunoSEQ multiplex PCR; TCRdb keeps in-frame clones, though not all of them. The sample lists 100,000 to 150,000 clones, about four fifths occurring once. The chain recombines TRBV5-6 with TRBJ1-1, with unresolved D. This sequence was found in a woman in her sixties with renal cell carcinoma. The specimen was blood, collected from a patient whose treatment included radiotherapy and nephrectomy. The CDR3 DNA reads as TGTGCCAGCAGCTTAAGAAGGAGATTGAACACTGAAGCTTTCTTT. Protein product: CASSLRRRLNTEAFF.